A selection of T cell receptor beta chains follows, all from one sample in a study of blood T cells in healthy people across ages. Via MiXCR, TCRdb re-called the 5' RACE reads, giving one row per CDR3 protein. The table lists roughly 1,500,000 distinct CDR3 sequences, about 31% of them singletons, with about 11% in the top ten. Source material: blood. These receptors came from a woman in her thirties in good health. Each CDR3 is given with its conserved first and last residue. D genes are given only for firm matches. Clone size appears in some rows only: once, few, many, or a class for an expanded clone.

>TRBJ2-1|TRBV27|.|.
TGTGCAACCCAGAAGGGCGGGGCCTACAATGAGCAGTTCTTC
CATQKGGAYNEQFF
>TRBJ1-2|TRBV3-1|TRBD1|.
TGTGCCAGCAGCCAGGGACAGGCTCTCCTCTATGGCTACACCTTC
CASSQGQALLYGYTF
>TRBJ2-3|TRBV7-3|.|many
TGTGCCAGCAGCTCACAGGGGGGGGCAGATACGCAGTATTTT
CASSSQGGADTQYF
>TRBJ2-7|TRBV4-1|.|.
TGCGCCAGCAGCCACATGGACCGGGGGCCCTACGAGCAGTACTTC
CASSHMDRGPYEQYF
>TRBJ1-5|TRBV20-1|TRBD1|few
TGCAGTGCTAGAGAGCTCCGGGACAGGGTGTATAGCAATCAGCCCCAGCATTTT
CSARELRDRVYSNQPQHF
>TRBJ2-1|TRBV30|.|.
TGTGCCTGGGCCTCGGGGACTCACAATGAGCAGTTCTTC
CAWASGTHNEQFF
>TRBJ2-3|TRBV7-2|.|.
TGTGCCAGCAGCCCCCCCAGCGGGCAGGGAACCAGCACAGATACGCAGTATTTT
CASSPPSGQGTSTDTQYF
>TRBJ2-5|TRBV13|.|.
TGTGCCAGCAGCGTAAAAGGTTCACCGCGGGAGACCCAGTACTTC
CASSVKGSPRETQYF
>TRBJ1-5|TRBV27|.|few
TGTGCCAGCAGTCGGGCAGGACAGTATCAGCCCCAGCATTTT
CASSRAGQYQPQHF
>TRBJ1-1|TRBV7-3|TRBD1|few
TGTGCCAGCGCAGGGGGCGAAGCTTTCTTT
CASAGGEAFF
>TRBJ2-1|TRBV5-1|TRBD1|few
TGCGCCAGCAGCCTGACAGGGGGCAGGTGGAGTGAGCAGTTCTTC
CASSLTGGRWSEQFF
>TRBJ2-3|TRBV24-1|TRBD1|.
TGTGCCACCAGTGATTCCTCGACAGGGGCCTACACAGATACGCAGTATTTT
CATSDSSTGAYTDTQYF
>TRBJ1-2|TRBV4-1|.|.
TGCGCCAGCAGCCAAGAATTAGGACAGCACTATGGCTACACCTTC
CASSQELGQHYGYTF
>TRBJ1-1|TRBV28|.|.
TGTGCCAGCAGCTTATTTGAGTGGGGGAACACTGAAGCTTTCTTT
CASSLFEWGNTEAFF
>TRBJ1-2|TRBV5-1|.|.
TGCGCCAGCAGCTTCCAGCCGCAGTCTACAGCTAGCTATGGCTACACCTTC
CASSFQPQSTASYGYTF
>TRBJ1-6|TRBV24-1|TRBD1|few
TGTGCCACCACATTACCCGGGACAGGGGTTTCACCCCTCCACTTT
CATTLPGTGVSPLHF
>TRBJ2-7|TRBV10-3|.|few
TGTGCCATCAGTGACCAAACAGCGGGCACCTTCTCCTACGAGCAGTACTTC
CAISDQTAGTFSYEQYF
>TRBJ2-3|TRBV5-1|TRBD1|few
TGCGCCAGCAGAAGAACTCAGGGGGCGGAGGTAGATACGCAGTATTTT
CASRRTQGAEVDTQYF
>TRBJ1-1|TRBV13|.|.
TGTGCCAGCAGCTTACGGAATCCTGAAGAAGCTTTCTTT
CASSLRNPEEAFF
>TRBJ2-3|TRBV7-9|.|.
TGTGCCAGCAGCCCGAGGGGCAGCAATCCGCAGTATTTT
CASSPRGSNPQYF
>TRBJ2-3|TRBV6-6|.|once
TGTGCCAGCAGTTACTTGTCGCCCTCCGATACGCAGTATTTT
CASSYLSPSDTQYF
>TRBJ2-1|TRBV7-9|.|.
TGTGCCAGCATTTCTACACGTGAGCAGTTCTTC
CASISTREQFF
>TRBJ2-5|TRBV7-2|.|few
TGTGCCAGCAGCTTACTGAGGCTCGAGACCCAGTACTTC
CASSLLRLETQYF